This entry lists 26 T cell receptor beta chains sequenced from one sample in a study of response to subunit inactivated influenza vaccine. One entry per CDR3 protein results from TCRdb running MiXCR on the RT-PCR reads. The sample holds 400,000 to 550,000 distinct CDR3 sequences, around 25% seen once. The material sequenced was CD4+ T cells sorted from PBMCs, taken more than 4 days after vaccination. The receptor set was obtained from a man aged 50 to 59 who received an inactivated influenza vaccine.

CDR3 region: CASSEARIMNTEAFF. DNA for the CDR3: TGTGCCAGCAGTGAAGCGCGAATAATGAACACTGAAGCTTTCTTT. The chain uses TRBV2 and TRBJ1-1; no firm D call. The length of the CDR3 is 15 residues. Germline V gene data show CDR1 as SNHLY and CDR2 as FYNNEI. The germline V and J ends were trimmed by 0 bases and 0 bases, with 8 bases remaining between them.

The rearrangement uses TRBV6-1 and TRBJ1-5; the match to TRBD1 covers 9 bases. The CDR3 totals 15 residues. V lost 4 bases and J lost 3; bases outside the gene matches: 4. Germline loops: CDR1 MNHNS, CDR2 SASEGT. The CDR3 here is CASSAGQGDNQPQHF. CDR3 DNA sequence: TGTGCCAGCAGTGCGGGACAGGGAGACAATCAGCCCCAGCATTTT.

The chain has TRBV9 and TRBJ2-3, with D tentatively TRBD1 (6 bases). Trimming removed 4 bases at V and 5 bases at J, with 11 bases between. From germline, CDR1 is SGDLS and CDR2 YYNGEE. This CDR3 has 13 residues. CDR3 nucleotides: TGTGCCAGCAGCCGCCCGACAGGAGATACGCAGTATTTT. It encodes CASSRPTGDTQYF.

The chain links TRBV4-1 to TRBJ2-7; 9 nucleotides line up with TRBD1. With V trimmed by 5 bases and J by 3 bases, 8 bases remained unmatched. The CDR3 has 15 amino acids. CDR1 MGHRA and CDR2 YSYEKL come from the germline V gene. CDR3 in amino acids: CASSKTGTGSYEQYF. The CDR3 bases are TGCGCCAGCAGCAAAACCGGGACAGGGAGCTACGAGCAGTACTTC.

This clonotype has more than one count but fewer than ten. This chain connects TRBV5-1 to TRBJ1-6, with TRBD1 matching 8 bases. With 4 bases clipped from V and 9 bases from J, the junction kept 9 bases outside the gene matches. Per the germline V gene, CDR1 is SGHRS and CDR2 is YFSETQ. The CDR3 loop spans 15 amino acids. The CDR3 loop reads CASSPEGQGGSPLHF. In nucleotides, the CDR3 is TGCGCCAGCAGCCCCGAAGGACAGGGCGGTTCACCCCTCCACTTT.

This clonotype was detected only a few times. The V and J genes are TRBV20-1 and TRBJ2-7; 7 nucleotides line up with TRBD2. The CDR3 is 16 amino acids. Germline CDR1 DFQATT, CDR2 SNEGSKA (reference sequence). The J segment lost 0 bases and the V segment lost 0 bases, leaving 8 bases of the junction unmatched. The CDR3 nucleotides read TGCAGTGCTAGAGACCCCGTGGGGGGGGTCTCCTACGAGCAGTACTTC. It encodes CSARDPVGGVSYEQYF.

This clonotype was seen only a few times. The chain employs TRBV7-8 and TRBJ2-1, with 9 nucleotides matching TRBD1. Germline V CDR1 and CDR2: SGHVS, FQNEAQ. The CDR3 has 15 residues. V was pared by 4 bases and J by 7 bases, with 8 bases of the junction left unmatched. The CDR3 is CASSSGQGNKNEQFF. The CDR3 DNA reads as TGTGCCAGCAGCTCGGGACAGGGCAACAAGAATGAGCAGTTCTTC.

This chain joins TRBV25-1 and TRBJ1-2; D gene unclear. Germline V gene sequence: CDR1 MGHDK, CDR2 SYGVNS. The CDR3 has 16 amino acids. Trimming removed 6 bases at V and 3 bases at J, with 20 bases between. Here the CDR3 reads CASRDPSGDRDYGYTF. The CDR3 DNA reads TGTGCCAGCAGGGACCCATCGGGAGATAGGGACTATGGCTACACCTTC.

This clonotype was detected a few times. The J gene is TRBJ1-2, the V gene TRBV7-9; D is unclear. Trimming removed 0 bases from V and 4 bases from J, with 9 bases in between. CDR1 and CDR2 from the germline V gene are SEHNR and FQNEAQ (reference sequence). This CDR3 comprises 14 residues. The CDR3 coding sequence is TGTGCCAGCAGCTTAGCGCTGGGAGGCTATGGCTACACCTTC. Amino acid sequence: CASSLALGGYGYTF.

The J gene is TRBJ2-5, the V gene TRBV10-3; possibly TRBD2 for D (5 bases). Germline assignment: CDR1 ENHRY and CDR2 SYGVKD. This CDR3 region has 14 residues. V lost 6 bases and J 4 bases, leaving 15 bases between the germline ends. The CDR3 protein is CAISPDYRGETQYF. The CDR3 bases are TGTGCCATCAGCCCCGACTACCGGGGAGAGACCCAGTACTTC.

This clonotype was observed a single time. The V gene is TRBV5-5, the J gene TRBJ2-5; 8 bases line up with TRBD1. In germline, CDR1 is SGHKS, CDR2 YYEKEE (reference sequence). After removal of 6 bases from V and 0 bases from J, the junction contained 4 bases not matched to a gene. The CDR3 runs to 14 residues. CDR3 sequence (DNA): TGTGCCAGCACCAACAGGGGGAACCAAGAGACCCAGTACTTC. Amino acids: CASTNRGNQETQYF.

The chain is built from TRBV6-1 and TRBJ2-1, with 9 bases identical to TRBD2. The CDR3 covers 17 residues. Germline values: CDR1 MNHNS, CDR2 SASEGT. V gave up 2 bases and J gave up 5 bases; unmatched junction bases: 10. This chain's CDR3 is CASSEWRGGGFHNEQFF. The CDR3 bases are TGTGCCAGCAGTGAATGGCGGGGGGGCGGCTTCCACAATGAGCAGTTCTTC.

J is TRBJ2-1 and V is TRBV3-1, with D hard to call. Germline V gives CDR1 LGHDT, CDR2 YNNKEL (reference sequence). The CDR3 extends over 14 amino acids. Deletions cut 3 bases from V and 4 bases from J, with 10 bases between. CDR3 bases: TGTGCCAGCAGCCATCCCGGCTCATACAATGAGCAGTTCTTC. Protein sequence: CASSHPGSYNEQFF.

This rearrangement joins TRBV2 to TRBJ2-5; D may be TRBD1 (5 bases). CDR1 is SNHLY, CDR2 FYNNEI, per germline. This CDR3 region has 13 residues. V was trimmed by 6 bases and J by 0 bases, leaving 8 bases between them. The CDR3 sequence: CASRRQYQETQYF. DNA of the CDR3: TGTGCCAGCAGGAGACAGTACCAAGAGACCCAGTACTTC.

The V gene is TRBV11-1, the J gene TRBJ2-7; D is possibly TRBD2 (6 bases). With 3 bases removed from V and 2 bases from J, the gap between germline ends came to 20 bases. CDR1 SGHAT and CDR2 FQDESV come from the germline V gene (reference sequence). This CDR3 is built from 17 residues. The CDR3 sequence: CASSLDRSLAPTYEQYF. In nucleotides, the CDR3 is TGTGCCAGCAGCTTGGACCGATCGCTAGCGCCCACCTACGAGCAGTACTTC.

This chain uses TRBV29-1 with TRBJ2-7; D is possibly TRBD1 or TRBD2 (5 bases each). V lost 6 bases and J 8 bases, leaving 20 bases between the germline ends. The CDR3 spans 13 residues. CDR1 is SQVTM and CDR2 is ANQGSEA in the germline V gene. The chain's CDR3 is CSVRPQHGGKQYF. Written as DNA, the CDR3 is TGCAGCGTCCGCCCTCAACATGGGGGAAAGCAGTACTTC.

The rearrangement joins TRBV6-5 to TRBJ2-2; 9 positions agree with TRBD1. V was clipped by 4 bases and J by 4 bases; unmatched bases: 1. This CDR3 has 14 residues. The germline V gene has CDR1 MNHEY and CDR2 SVGAGI. CDR3 bases: TGTGCCAGCAGTTGGGGACAGGGCACCGGGGAGCTGTTTTTT. This translates into CASSWGQGTGELFF.

In this sample, this clonotype turned up once. The rearrangement uses TRBV4-3 and TRBJ2-2; D gene ambiguous. The V gene lost 0 bases and the J gene lost 7 bases, with 12 bases spanning the gap. CDR3 length: 15 amino acids. CDR1 and CDR2 (germline): LGHNA, YSLEER. DNA for the CDR3: TGCGCCAGCAGCCAAGAAGGCACAGAGATCGGGGAGCTGTTTTTT. Translated, it gives CASSQEGTEIGELFF.

This clonotype was found a few times. The chain carries TRBV7-9 and TRBJ1-1, with D unresolved. With 7 bases removed from V and 5 bases from J, the gap between germline ends came to 8 bases. The length of the CDR3 is 11 residues. Germline lookup yields CDR1 SEHNR and CDR2 FQNEAQ (reference sequence). CDR3 coding DNA: TGTGCCAGCACCCGTACGACTGAAGCTTTCTTT. Translation: CASTRTTEAFF.

CDR3 sequence (DNA): TGTGCCAGCAGTTTAGTCAGGGGATCGACGCCCCAGCATTTT. Amino acids: CASSLVRGSTPQHF. The chain carries TRBV12-3 or TRBV12-4 and TRBJ1-5, with D tentatively TRBD1 (6 bases). V was shortened by 1 base and J by 9 bases, with 13 bases between the two germline ends. There are 14 residues in the CDR3.

The chain recombines TRBV12-3 or TRBV12-4 with TRBJ2-3; D ambiguous. Trimming took off 2 bases at V and 1 base at J, with 10 bases between the two ends. The CDR3 is made up of 15 amino acids. The CDR3 loop is CASSLRAGRTDTQYF. The DNA of the CDR3 is TGTGCCAGCAGTTTACGGGCCGGCCGCACAGATACGCAGTATTTT.

This chain joins TRBV12-3 or TRBV12-4 and TRBJ2-1; 14 bases are shared with TRBD2. The J segment lost 4 bases and the V segment lost 4 bases, leaving 3 bases of the junction unmatched. The CDR3 is 16 residues long. The CDR3 region has the DNA TGTGCCAGCAGTTCGCGGACTAGCGGGGGGTACAATGAGCAGTTCTTC. Its translation: CASSSRTSGGYNEQFF.

The sample holds a few counts of this clonotype. The V and J genes are TRBV12-3 or TRBV12-4 and TRBJ2-7; 7 nucleotides line up with TRBD1. With 1 base clipped from V and 4 bases from J, the junction kept 7 bases outside the gene matches. The CDR3 covers 15 residues. CDR3 coding DNA: TGTGCCAGCAGTTTAGGGGTACGGACAGGTTACGAGCAGTACTTC. The encoded protein is CASSLGVRTGYEQYF.

This chain links TRBV6-1 with TRBJ2-5; possible D gene TRBD1, 6 bases. The CDR3 sequence is 15 residues long. V dropped 5 bases and J dropped 5 bases, with 18 bases sitting between them. The germline V gene has CDR1 MNHNS and CDR2 SASEGT. CDR3 nucleotides: TGTGCCAGCAGTAGTATTATGGGAGACAGGGAGACCCAGTACTTC. Amino acids: CASSSIMGDRETQYF.

This clonotype showed up just a few times. The J gene is TRBJ2-3, the V gene TRBV9; 13 positions agree with TRBD2. Looked up from germline, CDR1 is SGDLS and CDR2 is YYNGEE. V lost 0 bases and J lost 1; bases outside the gene matches: 2. The CDR3 consists of 17 residues. In DNA, the CDR3 is TGTGCCAGCAGCGTAGCGGGGACTAGCGGGGGCACAGATACGCAGTATTTT. It is translated as CASSVAGTSGGTDTQYF. Full variable domain (missing parts from reference TRBV9 and TRBJ2-3): DSGVTQTPKHLITATGQRVTLRCSPRSGDLSVYWYQQSLDQGLQFLIQYYNGEERAKGNILERFSAQQFPDLHSELNLSSLELGDSALYFCASSVAGTSGGTDTQYFGPGTRLTVL.

Only a few counts were recorded for this clonotype. The chain uses TRBV5-1 and TRBJ2-5; no clear D. Trimming removed 0 bases from V and 1 base from J, with 4 bases in between. This CDR3 has 13 residues. The germline V gene encodes CDR1 SGHRS and CDR2 YFSETQ. The CDR3 is CASSLDVQETQYF. The CDR3 DNA reads TGCGCCAGCAGCTTGGACGTCCAAGAGACCCAGTACTTC.